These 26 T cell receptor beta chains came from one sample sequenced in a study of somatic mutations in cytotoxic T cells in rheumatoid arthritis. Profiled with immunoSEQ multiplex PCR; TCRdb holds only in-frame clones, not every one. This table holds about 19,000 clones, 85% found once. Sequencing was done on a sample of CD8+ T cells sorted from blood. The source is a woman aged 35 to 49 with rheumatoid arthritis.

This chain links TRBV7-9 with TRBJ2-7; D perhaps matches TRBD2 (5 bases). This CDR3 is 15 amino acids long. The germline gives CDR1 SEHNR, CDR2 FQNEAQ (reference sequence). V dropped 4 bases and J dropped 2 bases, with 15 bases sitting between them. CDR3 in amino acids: CASSSDSTNPYEQYF. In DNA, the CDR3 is TGTGCCAGCAGCTCGGACTCGACGAACCCCTACGAGCAGTACTTC.

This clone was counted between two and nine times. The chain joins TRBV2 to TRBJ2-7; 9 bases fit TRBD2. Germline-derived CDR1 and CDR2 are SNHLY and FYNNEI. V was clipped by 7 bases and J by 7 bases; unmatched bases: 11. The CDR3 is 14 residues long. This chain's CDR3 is CASINFLLAGEQYF. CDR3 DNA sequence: TGTGCCAGCATAAACTTCCTCCTAGCGGGGGAGCAGTACTTC.

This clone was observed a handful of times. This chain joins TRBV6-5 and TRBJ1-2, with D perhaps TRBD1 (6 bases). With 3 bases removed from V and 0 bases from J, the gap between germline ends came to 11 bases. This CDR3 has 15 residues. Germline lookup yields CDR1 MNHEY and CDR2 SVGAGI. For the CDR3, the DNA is TGTGCCAGCAGTTATCAACAGGGATCTAACTATGGCTACACCTTC. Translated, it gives CASSYQQGSNYGYTF.

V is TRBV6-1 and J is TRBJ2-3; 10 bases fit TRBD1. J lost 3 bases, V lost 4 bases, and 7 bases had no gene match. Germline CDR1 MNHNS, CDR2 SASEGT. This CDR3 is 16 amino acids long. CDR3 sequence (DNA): TGTGCCAGCAGTGCGCTACCGGGACAGGGGACAGATACGCAGTATTTT. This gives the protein CASSALPGQGTDTQYF.

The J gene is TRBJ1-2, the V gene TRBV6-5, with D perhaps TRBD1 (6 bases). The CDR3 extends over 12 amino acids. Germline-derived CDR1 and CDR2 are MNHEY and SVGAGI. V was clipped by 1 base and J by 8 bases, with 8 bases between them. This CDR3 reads CASSYFGGGYTF. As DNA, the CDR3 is TGTGCCAGCAGTTACTTTGGGGGCGGCTACACCTTC.

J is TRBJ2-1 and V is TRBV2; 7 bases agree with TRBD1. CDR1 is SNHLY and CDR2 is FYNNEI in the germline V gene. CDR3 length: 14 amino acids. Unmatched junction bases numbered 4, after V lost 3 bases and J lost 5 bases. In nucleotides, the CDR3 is TGTGCCAGCAGTGACGGACAGGTCGACAATGAGCAGTTCTTC. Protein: CASSDGQVDNEQFF.

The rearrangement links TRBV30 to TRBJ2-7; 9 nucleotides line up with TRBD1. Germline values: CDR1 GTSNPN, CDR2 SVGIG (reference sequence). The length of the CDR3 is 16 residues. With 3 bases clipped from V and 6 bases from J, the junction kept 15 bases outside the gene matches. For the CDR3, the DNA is TGTGCCTGGAGCTGGGAGGGACAGGGACTCCCTTTCGAGCAGTACTTC. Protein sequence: CAWSWEGQGLPFEQYF.

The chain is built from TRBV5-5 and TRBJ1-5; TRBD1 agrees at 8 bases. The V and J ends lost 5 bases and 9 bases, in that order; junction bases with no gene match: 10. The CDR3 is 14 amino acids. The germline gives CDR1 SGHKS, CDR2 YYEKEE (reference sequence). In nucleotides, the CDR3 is TGTGCCAGCAGTAATACAGGGGGAAGGAGGCCCCAGCATTTT. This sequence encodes CASSNTGGRRPQHF.

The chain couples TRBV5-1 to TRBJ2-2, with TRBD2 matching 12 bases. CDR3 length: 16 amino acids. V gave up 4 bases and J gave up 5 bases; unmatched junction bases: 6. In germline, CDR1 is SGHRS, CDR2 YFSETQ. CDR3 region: CASSLGLAGRTGELFF. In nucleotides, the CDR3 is TGCGCCAGCAGCCTAGGACTAGCGGGGCGTACCGGGGAGCTGTTTTTT.

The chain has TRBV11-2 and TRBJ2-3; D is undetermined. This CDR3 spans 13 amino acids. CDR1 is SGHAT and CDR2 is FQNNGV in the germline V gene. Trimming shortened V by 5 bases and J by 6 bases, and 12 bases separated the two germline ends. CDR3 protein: CASSLSSPDTQYF. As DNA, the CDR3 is TGTGCCAGCAGCCTTTCGAGTCCGGATACGCAGTATTTT.

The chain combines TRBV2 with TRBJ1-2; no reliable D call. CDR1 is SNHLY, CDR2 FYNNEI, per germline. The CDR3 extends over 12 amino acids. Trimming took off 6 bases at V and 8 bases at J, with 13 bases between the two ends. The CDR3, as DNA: TGTGCCAGCAGCCTTGAGGTTTTAGGCTACACCTTC. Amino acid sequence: CASSLEVLGYTF. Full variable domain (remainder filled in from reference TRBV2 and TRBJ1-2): EPEVTQTPSHQVTQMGQEVILRCVPISNHLYFYWYRQILGQKVEFLVSFYNNEISEKSEIFDDQFSVERPDGSNFTLKIRSTKLEDSAMYFCASSLEVLGYTFGSGTRLTVV.

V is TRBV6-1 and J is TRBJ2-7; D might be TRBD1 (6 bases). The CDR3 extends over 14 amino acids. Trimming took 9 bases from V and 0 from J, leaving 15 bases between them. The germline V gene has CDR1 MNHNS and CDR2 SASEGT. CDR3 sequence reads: CARWDGQSSYEQYF. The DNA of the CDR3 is TGTGCCAGGTGGGACGGACAGAGCTCCTACGAGCAGTACTTC.

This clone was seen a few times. The chain's CDR3 is CASSSPGLAGKKTQYF. The CDR3 DNA sequence: TGTGCCAGCAGCTCCCCTGGACTAGCGGGGAAAAAGACCCAGTACTTC. This sequence joins TRBV7-9 and TRBJ2-5; 12 bases line up with TRBD2. The trim removed 4 bases at V and 6 bases at J, leaving 9 bases unmatched. Germline V gives CDR1 SEHNR, CDR2 FQNEAQ (reference sequence). This CDR3 has 16 amino acids.

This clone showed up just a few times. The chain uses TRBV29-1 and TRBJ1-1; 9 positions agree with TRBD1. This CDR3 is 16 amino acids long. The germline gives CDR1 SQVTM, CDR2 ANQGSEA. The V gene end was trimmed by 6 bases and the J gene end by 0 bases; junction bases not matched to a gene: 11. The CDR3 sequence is CSVGPRTGGLNTEAFF. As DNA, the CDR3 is TGCAGCGTCGGGCCCCGTACAGGGGGCTTGAACACTGAAGCTTTCTTT.

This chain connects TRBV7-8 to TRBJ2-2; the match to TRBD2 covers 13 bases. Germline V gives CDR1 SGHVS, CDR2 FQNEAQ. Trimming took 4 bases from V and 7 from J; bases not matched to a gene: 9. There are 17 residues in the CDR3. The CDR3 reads CASSWGLAGYSGGELFF. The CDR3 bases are TGTGCCAGCAGCTGGGGACTAGCGGGATATAGCGGCGGGGAGCTGTTTTTT.

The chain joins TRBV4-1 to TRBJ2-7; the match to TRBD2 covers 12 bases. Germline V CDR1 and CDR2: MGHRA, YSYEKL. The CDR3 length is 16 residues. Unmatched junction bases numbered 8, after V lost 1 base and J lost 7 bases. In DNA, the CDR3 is TGCGCCAGCAGCCAAGGACCGACTAGCGGGAGAGGGGAGCAGTACTTC. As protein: CASSQGPTSGRGEQYF.

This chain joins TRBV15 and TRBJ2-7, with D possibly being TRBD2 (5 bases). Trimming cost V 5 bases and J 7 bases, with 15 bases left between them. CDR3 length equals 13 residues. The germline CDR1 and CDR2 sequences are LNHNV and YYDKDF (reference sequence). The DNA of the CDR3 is TGTGCCACCAGCGCCGAGGGTGGTAGTGAGCAGTACTTC. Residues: CATSAEGGSEQYF.

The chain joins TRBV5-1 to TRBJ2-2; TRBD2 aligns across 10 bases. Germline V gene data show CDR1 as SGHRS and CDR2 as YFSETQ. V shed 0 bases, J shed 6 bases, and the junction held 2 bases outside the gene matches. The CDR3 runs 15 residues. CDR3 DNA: TGCGCCAGCAGCTTGGCTAGCGGGGGACCCGGGGAGCTGTTTTTT. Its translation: CASSLASGGPGELFF.

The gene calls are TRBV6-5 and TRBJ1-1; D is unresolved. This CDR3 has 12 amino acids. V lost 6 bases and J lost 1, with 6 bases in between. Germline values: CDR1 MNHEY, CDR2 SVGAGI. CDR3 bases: TGTGCCAGCAGGGCGGGGAACACTGAAGCTTTCTTT. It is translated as CASRAGNTEAFF.

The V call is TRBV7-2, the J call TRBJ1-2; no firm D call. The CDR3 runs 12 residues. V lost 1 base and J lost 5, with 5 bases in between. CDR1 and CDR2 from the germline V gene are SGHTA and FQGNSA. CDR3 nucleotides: TGTGCCAGCAGCTTAGAACGGTATGGCTACACCTTC. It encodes CASSLERYGYTF.

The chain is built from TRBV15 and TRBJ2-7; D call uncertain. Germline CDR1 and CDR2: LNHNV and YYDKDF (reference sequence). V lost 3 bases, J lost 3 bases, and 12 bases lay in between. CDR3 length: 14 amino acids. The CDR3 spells CATSRETTFYEQYF. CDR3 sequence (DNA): TGTGCCACCAGCAGGGAAACTACTTTCTACGAGCAGTACTTC.

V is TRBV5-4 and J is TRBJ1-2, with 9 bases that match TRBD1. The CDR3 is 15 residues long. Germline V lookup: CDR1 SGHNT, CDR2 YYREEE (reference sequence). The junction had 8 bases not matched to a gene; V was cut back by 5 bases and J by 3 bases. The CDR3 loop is CASSTMDRGDYGYTF. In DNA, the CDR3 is TGTGCCAGCAGTACCATGGACAGGGGCGACTATGGCTACACCTTC.

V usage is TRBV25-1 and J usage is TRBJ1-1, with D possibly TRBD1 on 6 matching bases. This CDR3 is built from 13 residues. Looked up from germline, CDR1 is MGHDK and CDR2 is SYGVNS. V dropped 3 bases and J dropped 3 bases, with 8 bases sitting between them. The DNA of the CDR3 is TGTGCCAGCAGTGATTACAGGGACACTGAAGCTTTCTTT. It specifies CASSDYRDTEAFF.

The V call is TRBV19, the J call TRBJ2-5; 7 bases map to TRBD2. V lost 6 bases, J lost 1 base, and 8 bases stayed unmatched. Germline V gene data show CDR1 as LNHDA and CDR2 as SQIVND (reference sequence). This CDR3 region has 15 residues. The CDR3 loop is CASRDWRGSQETQYF. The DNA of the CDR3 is TGTGCCAGTAGGGATTGGCGGGGGTCCCAAGAGACCCAGTACTTC.

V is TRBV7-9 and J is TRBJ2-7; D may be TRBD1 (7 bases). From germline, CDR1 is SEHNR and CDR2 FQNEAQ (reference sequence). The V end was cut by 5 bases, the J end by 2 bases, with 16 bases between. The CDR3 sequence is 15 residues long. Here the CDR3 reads CASSPTTGRPYEQYF. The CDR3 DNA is TGTGCCAGCAGCCCAACGACAGGGAGGCCCTACGAGCAGTACTTC.

CDR3: CASSLEAGERGYTF. As DNA, the CDR3 is TGCGCCAGCAGCTTGGAGGCAGGGGAGCGTGGCTACACCTTC. The chain uses TRBV5-1 and TRBJ1-2, with a tentative D call TRBD1 (6 bases). The V gene's germline CDR1 is SGHRS and CDR2 YFSETQ. Trimming shortened V by 0 bases and J by 7 bases, and 13 bases separated the two germline ends. The CDR3 has 14 residues.